This T cell receptor (beta chain) was profiled in a study of cytomegalovirus exposure and HLA in healthy donors. At the level of the study: Some 85 million unique TCRs, all from HLA-typed donors, were included in an early release of the data. The study's findings and limits: Some public TCRs appeared in many individuals, while most sequences were rare. Listed as cytomegalovirus-associated were 150 to 200 TCR beta chains. Another analysis was done later, and it associated around 17,000 TCR beta sequences with HLA alleles at 0.05 false discovery rate.

Primers included in the PCR were 60 Vbeta and 13 Jbeta primers. Here immunoSEQ multiplex PCR was the method, and the copy in TCRdb shows in-frame clones only, minus some. The repertoire holds roughly 120,000 clones, with over 60% as singletons. Germline loops: CDR1 MNHNS, CDR2 SASEGT. V shed 11 bases, J shed 2 bases, and the junction held 11 bases outside the gene matches. This CDR3 comprises 15 residues. Details on this clone: Its antigen is as yet unknown.

Material: PBMCs. This chain links TRBV6-1 with TRBJ2-3, with 9 bases matching TRBD1. The clonotype originates from a man in his thirties or forties in good health and CMV-seropositive. The CDR3 DNA is TGTGCCTCCAAAGACGGGGACAGGGCCACAGATACGCAGTATTTT. It yields the protein CASKDGDRATDTQYF.